This T cell receptor beta chain was retrieved from a study of CD4 T cells in relation to SARS-CoV-2 and coronaviruses. Study context: ViraFEST: approximately eleven-day antigen culture of PBMCs, then TCR beta CDR3 sequencing.

The unexposed donors gave CD4+ T cells in about 2010-2019, prior to COVID-19. After about 10 days of culture, CD4+ T cells were isolated. As cell numbers allowed, unexposed-donor CD4+ T cells faced SARS-CoV-2 S/N and four cold-coronavirus spikes. Each well had a few million PBMCs in approximately 5.2% human AB serum with IL-2. The assay was immunoSEQ multiplex PCR, and TCRdb's table has in-frame clones only and misses some. The sample consists of around 32,000 clones, 70% to 85% of them appearing once. This CDR3 spans 14 amino acids. The germline CDR1 and CDR2 sequences are KGHSH and LQKENI. V lost 6 bases and J lost 5; bases outside the gene matches: 8. Notes on this clone: Its matching antigen is unknown.

The chain carries TRBV18 and TRBJ1-1; 8 positions agree with TRBD1. This sequence originates from a human donor in good health. Sequenced material: CD4+ T cells from PBMCs, cultured in vitro. CDR3 in DNA: TGTGCCAGCTCCTCAGGGGGCTGGGATACTGAAGCTTTCTTT. Protein product: CASSSGGWDTEAFF.